What follows is one TCR beta chain and its context. This clone was counted between two and nine times. Its antigen remains undetermined. No base quality information exists; no much larger clone differs at one position. The data belong to a study of cytomegalovirus exposure and HLA in healthy donors (TCRdb year 2017). In the study overall: An earlier analysis of several hundred of the donors reported roughly 270 Gb of sequence data and around 110 million unique TCR beta sequences from about 179 million T cells. Roughly 300 gigabases of sequencing data and roughly 80 million unique TCR sequences made up an early release that covered under 750 HLA-typed donors. Of the roughly 390 genotyped donors, approximately 80% fell in the genetic ancestry cluster associated with self-reported Caucasian donors. The aim of the study was to test whether cataloging public T cell receptors could identify signatures of past pathogen exposure. The T cell repertoires of about 700 subjects were profiled by immunosequencing and related to cytomegalovirus serostatus. Besides the first cohort of 550 to 750 subjects, a separate validation cohort made up of over 100 different subjects was used. High-throughput TCR immunosequencing, statistical association of individual TCRs with disease status, and machine learning were combined to predict cytomegalovirus infection status. To study patterns of TCR occurrence, a later analysis re-analyzed previously published TCR beta repertoires from just over 650 donors and added high-resolution HLA genotyping. Rather than drawing on any new phenotypic data, the later analysis identified candidate immune exposures from TCR beta sequences and the way those sequences occurred across donors. An earlier analysis of a few hundred of the donors applied high-throughput TCR beta sequencing to assess whether each TCR beta V gene segment acted as functional or pseudogenic. Donor age, sex, ethnicity and CMV serostatus were collected together with the repertoire data. Genome-wide SNP genotypes for about three fifths of the roughly 670 donors were used in a later genetic analysis, which treated that subset as a discovery cohort. All discovery cohort repertoires had been generated using a single sequencing platform. Class I and class II HLA loci were covered by the typing at four-digit resolution. Typing coverage varied by locus: roughly 629-640 donors for A, B, C, DRB1 and DQB1; more than 500 for DQA1; more than 600 for DPA1; around 490 for DPB1. Because of strong linkage in the cohort, five DR-DQ haplotypes were treated as single units for association and clustering. Among 300 to 500 genotyped donors of the cohort, an average of approximately 200,000 unique TCR beta nucleotide sequences was sequenced per donor, of which about 19% were non-productive. Results and caveats for the whole study, not just this receptor: A few of the identified cytomegalovirus-associated TCR beta chains were confirmed in vitro to be specific for cytomegalovirus antigens. In an earlier analysis of 587 of the donors, most TCR beta V segments appeared in productive rearrangements about 87% or about 30% of the time, broadly matching IMGT annotations. Cytomegalovirus status was reported to be diagnosed by the classifier with high specificity and sensitivity in both the original and validation cohorts. A further reported finding was that TCR beta sequences accurately predicted the HLA-A and HLA-B alleles for most subjects in the first cohort. A total of roughly 160 TCR beta chains were listed by the study as associated with cytomegalovirus. The authors suggested that the approach could potentially be generalized to other disease states and immunological phenotypes. An association between a missense DCLRE1C variant and V-gene and J-gene trimming of TCR beta chains was found in a later genetic analysis and replicated in an independent cohort. According to a later analysis, parvovirus B19, influenza, CMV and Epstein-Barr virus appeared linked to several top co-occurrence clusters. The presence/absence analyses assumed that sequencing depth was roughly uniform across donors, and that assumption may not be true. Correlated functional status among segregating V segments might reflect linkage disequilibrium, but an unknown experimental factor could not be ruled out. The sequencing pipeline was judged likely to have produced a cluster of highly shared sequence variants as a technical artifact. Because counts were too low, approximately 18 rarely observed V segments, including chromosome 9 orphons, were excluded from the earlier analysis of about 500 of the donors. The cohort was sequenced for TCR beta chains only, and without alpha or paired-chain data the features that could be detected were limited. Compared with equally common non-associated chains, HLA-associated TCR beta chains in a later analysis were more clonally expanded and had lower generation probabilities. For the cohort, immune exposure information was limited to CMV serostatus. A later analysis found that most CMV-associated TCR beta chains appeared HLA-restricted, with HLA associations seemingly driven largely by CMV exposure. Specific HLA alleles were associated with some 15,000 TCR beta sequences at a false discovery rate of 0.05 in a later analysis. When HLA alleles, especially DR and DQ, strongly co-occurred, TCR associations were difficult to assign to individual alleles. Most TCR sequences were seen in very few donors, while some public TCRs were found in many individuals. Because some donors lacked HLA typing at each locus, the association tests relied only on the typed subset. A later genetic analysis reported fewer N-insertions in productive TCRs among donors in an Asian-associated ancestry cluster than the approximately 670-donor mean. In a later analysis, the rate of TCR association differed among HLA loci, with DRB1 alleles having the most associated TCRs and HLA-C alleles having the fewest.

The cohort consisted of hundreds of healthy bone marrow donors. At the time of sampling, every cohort member was nominally healthy, though immune exposures that went unrecorded were likely present. The donor was CMV seronegative and belonged to the group of 380 or so seronegative cohort members. Each donor provided a peripheral blood sample, and peripheral blood mononuclear cells were used for TCR beta sequencing. Genomic DNA extraction from the blood cell samples was performed with the Qiagen DNeasy Blood Extraction Kit. Library preparation employed the immunoSEQ multiplex PCR assay. The multiplex PCR relied on a mix of 60 forward primers for TCR Vbeta segments and 13 reverse primers for TCR Jbeta segments. The CDR3 region of rearranged TCR beta genes was amplified from genomic DNA by a multiplex PCR assay. The Illumina HiSeq System was used to sequence the amplified TCR beta libraries as 87-base-pair reads. For the original study's pipeline: A later analysis tallied roughly 80 million unique TCR beta chains across the approximately 670 repertoires, and about 10 million of those chains were shared by two or more donors. To remove PCR and sequencing errors, raw reads were error-corrected and collapsed into unique sequences using a nearest-neighbor algorithm that merged closely related sequences. CDR3 sequences were aligned to IMGT reference sequences to assign V, D and J gene segments. For a sequence to be retained, a match of at least six nucleotides was required to both a V gene segment and a J gene segment. Rearrangements were classified as productive when the CDR3 lacked stop codons and remained in frame with V and J, and all other rearrangements were classified as non-productive. Following IMGT convention, CDR3 was defined as the stretch from the second conserved V-encoded cysteine to the conserved J-encoded phenylalanine. The earlier analysis of around 640 of the donors excluded sequences that lacked an unambiguous match to a single V gene segment. In an earlier analysis of a few hundred of the donors, V segments were called functional above 56.7% productive rearrangements and were called segregating when the between-donor standard deviation exceeded 5%. To diagnose cytomegalovirus status from the catalog of TCR beta chain sequences, a statistical classification framework was built. A later analysis assigned V and J genes by comparing TCR nucleotide sequences with IMGT/GENE-DB human TR gene sequences. In a later analysis, CDR3 sequences and most-parsimonious VDJ recombination scenarios were assigned using the TCRdist pipeline. In a later analysis, each TCR beta chain was defined by its CDR3 amino acid sequence together with its V-gene family, and reads without a unique V-gene family were excluded. In a later analysis, around 650 highly shared, low-generation-probability nucleotide sequences were removed to address suspected cross-contamination and a sequencing artifact. For each public chain, a later analysis derived a clonal expansion index from normalized ranks of inferred template counts within each repertoire. Generation probabilities in a later analysis came from a VDJ recombination model fitted to out-of-frame rearrangements, and those results were checked against IGoR. A later analysis scored TCR-TCR, TCR-HLA and TCR-CMV co-occurrence with hypergeometric tests, applying a repertoire-size bias correction to TCR pairs. To estimate false discovery rates, a later analysis permuted the HLA or CMV assignments 20 times. In a later analysis, co-occurring TCRs were grouped with DBSCAN, and TCRdist sequence similarity was added when clustering was performed within HLA-allele-positive subsets. Repertoires with fewer than 30,000 or more than 120,000 public chains were left out of co-occurrence clustering, as were several repertoires with anomalous nucleotide sharing. The immuneACCESS repertoire file appears here via TCRdb, limited to in-frame rearrangements. These files lack a portion of the clones; in checked studies, under half of the deficit traces to unresolved V genes, and the cause of the others is not known. V and J calls and clone size are those listed in that table; D and trimming were worked out from the DNA. This sample holds roughly 130,000 clones; approximately 80% were observed only once. 3% to 3.5% of the sample is in the top ten clones.

The source is a male donor in good health and CMV-seronegative. Material for sequencing was PBMCs.

The CDR3: CASSKTFCLSYEQYF. The sequence in DNA is TGTGCCAGCAGCAAAACTTTCTGCCTTTCCTACGAGCAGTACTTC. The chain links TRBV21-1 with TRBJ2-7; no check of the table's D call, TRBD2, against the DNA was made. TRBV21-1 is a known pseudogene. The CDR3 runs 15 amino acids, cysteine and phenylalanine included. Only the CDR3 portion is preserved as DNA: 45 bases, with reading frame beginning at the first base.